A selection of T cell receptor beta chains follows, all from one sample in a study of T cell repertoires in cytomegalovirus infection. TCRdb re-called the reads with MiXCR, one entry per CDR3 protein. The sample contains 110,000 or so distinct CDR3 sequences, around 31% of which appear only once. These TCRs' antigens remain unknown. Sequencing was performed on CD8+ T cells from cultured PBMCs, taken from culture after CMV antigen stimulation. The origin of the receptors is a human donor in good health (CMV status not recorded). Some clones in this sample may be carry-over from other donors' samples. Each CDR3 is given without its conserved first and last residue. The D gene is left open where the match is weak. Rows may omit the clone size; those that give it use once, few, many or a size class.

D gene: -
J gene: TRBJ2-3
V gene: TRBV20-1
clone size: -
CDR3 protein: SATVLGPTDTQY

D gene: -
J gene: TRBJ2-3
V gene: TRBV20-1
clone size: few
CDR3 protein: SARGEYRPGRLTDTQY

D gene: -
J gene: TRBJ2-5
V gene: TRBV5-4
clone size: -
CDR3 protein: ASSPQWGTQETQY

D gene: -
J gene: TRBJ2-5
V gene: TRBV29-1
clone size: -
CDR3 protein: SVVAGKYQETQY

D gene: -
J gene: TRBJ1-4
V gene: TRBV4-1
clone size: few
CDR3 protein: ASSQAASVGVNEKLF

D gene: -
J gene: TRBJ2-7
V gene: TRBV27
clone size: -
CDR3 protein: ASSLRGNAYEQY

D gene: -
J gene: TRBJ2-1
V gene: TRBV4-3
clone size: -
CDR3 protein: ASSQGWGDMAYNEQF

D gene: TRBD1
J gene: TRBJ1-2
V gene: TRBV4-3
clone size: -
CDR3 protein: ASSQESGDRAYGYT

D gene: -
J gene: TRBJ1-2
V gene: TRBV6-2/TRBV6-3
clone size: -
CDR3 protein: ASRRTLVGDNT

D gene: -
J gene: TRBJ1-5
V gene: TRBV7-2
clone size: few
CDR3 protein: ASSLSGYDQPQH

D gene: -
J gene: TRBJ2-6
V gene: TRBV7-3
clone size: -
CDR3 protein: AREIPGANVLT

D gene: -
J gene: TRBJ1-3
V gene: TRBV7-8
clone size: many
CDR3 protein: ASSFATSSGNTIY

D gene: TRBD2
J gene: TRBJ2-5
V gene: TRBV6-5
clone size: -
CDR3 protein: ASSSRGEQETQY

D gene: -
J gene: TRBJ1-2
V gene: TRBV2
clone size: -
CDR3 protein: ASTWTIEGYT

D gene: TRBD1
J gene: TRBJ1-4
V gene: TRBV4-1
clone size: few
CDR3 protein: ASSQQGGTNEKLF

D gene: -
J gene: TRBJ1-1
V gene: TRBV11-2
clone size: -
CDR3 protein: ASRRLGENTEAF

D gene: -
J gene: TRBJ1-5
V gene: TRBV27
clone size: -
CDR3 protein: ASSFSVNQPQH

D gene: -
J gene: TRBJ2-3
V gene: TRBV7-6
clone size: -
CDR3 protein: ASSLGPGVGTDTQY

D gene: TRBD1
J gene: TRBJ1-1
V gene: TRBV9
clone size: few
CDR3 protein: ASSTTGVSFRNTEAF

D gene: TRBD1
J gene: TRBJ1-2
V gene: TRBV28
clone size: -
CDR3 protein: ASSRTGRDYGYT

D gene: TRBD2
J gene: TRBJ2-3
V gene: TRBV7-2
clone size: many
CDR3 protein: ASSLEAGGPWSTDTQY

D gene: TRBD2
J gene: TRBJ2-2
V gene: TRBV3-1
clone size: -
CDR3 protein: ASSQAGTSGDTNTGELF

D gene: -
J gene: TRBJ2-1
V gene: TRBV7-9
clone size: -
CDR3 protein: ASSYTSNYNEQF

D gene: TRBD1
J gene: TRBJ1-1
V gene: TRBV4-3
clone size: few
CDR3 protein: ASSQGIAAGGLMILMNTEAF

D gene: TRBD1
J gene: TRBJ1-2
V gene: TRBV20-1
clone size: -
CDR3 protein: SARDRTGGSYGYT

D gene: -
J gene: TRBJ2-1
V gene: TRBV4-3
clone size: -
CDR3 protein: ASSQDRQLQF

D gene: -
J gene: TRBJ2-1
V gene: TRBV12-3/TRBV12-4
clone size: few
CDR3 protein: ASSSGGFLYNEQF

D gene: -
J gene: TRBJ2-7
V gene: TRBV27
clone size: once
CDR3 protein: ASSFGDAYEQY

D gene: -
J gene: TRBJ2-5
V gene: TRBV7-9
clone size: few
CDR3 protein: ASLNFGRLAGGETQY

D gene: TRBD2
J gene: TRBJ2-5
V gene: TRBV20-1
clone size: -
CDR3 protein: SAREGLDSGSQETQY

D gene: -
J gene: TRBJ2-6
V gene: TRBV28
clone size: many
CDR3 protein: ASSQGGTFLGAANVLT

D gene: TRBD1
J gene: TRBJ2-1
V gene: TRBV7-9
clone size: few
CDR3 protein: ASSSRQGRDEQF

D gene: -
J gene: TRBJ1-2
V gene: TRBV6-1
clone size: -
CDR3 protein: ASSEFVYRDGYT

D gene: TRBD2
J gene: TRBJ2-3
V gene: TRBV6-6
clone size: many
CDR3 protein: ASTPLGGGTADTQY

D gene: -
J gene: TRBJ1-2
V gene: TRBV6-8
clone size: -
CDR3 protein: ASSPHGTDRYGYT